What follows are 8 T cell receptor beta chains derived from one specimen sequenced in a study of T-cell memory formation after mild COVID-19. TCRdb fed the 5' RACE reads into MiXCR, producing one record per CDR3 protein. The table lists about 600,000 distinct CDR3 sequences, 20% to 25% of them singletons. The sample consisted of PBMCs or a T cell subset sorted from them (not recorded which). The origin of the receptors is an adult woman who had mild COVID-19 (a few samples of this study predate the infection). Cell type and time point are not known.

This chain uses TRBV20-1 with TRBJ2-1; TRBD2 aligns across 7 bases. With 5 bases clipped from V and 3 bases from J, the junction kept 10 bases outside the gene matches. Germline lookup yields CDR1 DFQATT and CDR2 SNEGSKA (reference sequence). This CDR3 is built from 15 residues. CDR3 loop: CSAALDGRIYNEQFF. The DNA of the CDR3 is TGCAGTGCTGCCCTGGACGGGAGGATCTACAATGAGCAGTTCTTC.

The CDR3 nucleotides read TGCAGTGCTAGAGAGGACCTTCTAAATGAAAAACTGTTTTTT. This encodes CSAREDLLNEKLFF. The chain uses TRBV20-1 and TRBJ1-4; D is ambiguous. The CDR3 is 14 residues long. Deletions cut 0 bases from V and 5 bases from J, with 10 bases between. Germline lookup yields CDR1 DFQATT and CDR2 SNEGSKA (reference sequence).

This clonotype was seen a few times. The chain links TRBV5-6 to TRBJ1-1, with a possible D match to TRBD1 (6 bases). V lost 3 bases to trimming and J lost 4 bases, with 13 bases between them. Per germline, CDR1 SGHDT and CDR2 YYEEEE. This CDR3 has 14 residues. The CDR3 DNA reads TGTGCCAGCAGCTGGAGGGAGGGGGGCACTGAAGCTTTCTTT. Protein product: CASSWREGGTEAFF.

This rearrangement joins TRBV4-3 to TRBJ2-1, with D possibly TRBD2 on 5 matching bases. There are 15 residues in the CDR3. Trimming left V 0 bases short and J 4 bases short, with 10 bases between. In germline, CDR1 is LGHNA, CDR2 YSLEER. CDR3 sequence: CASSQDWESYNEQFF. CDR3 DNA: TGCGCCAGCAGCCAAGACTGGGAGAGTTACAATGAGCAGTTCTTC.

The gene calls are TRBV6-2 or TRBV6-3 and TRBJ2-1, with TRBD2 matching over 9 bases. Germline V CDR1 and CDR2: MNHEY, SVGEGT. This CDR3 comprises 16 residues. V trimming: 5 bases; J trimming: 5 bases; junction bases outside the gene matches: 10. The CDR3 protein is CASSPIAGDQNNEQFF. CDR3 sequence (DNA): TGTGCCAGCAGTCCTATAGCGGGAGACCAGAACAATGAGCAGTTCTTC.

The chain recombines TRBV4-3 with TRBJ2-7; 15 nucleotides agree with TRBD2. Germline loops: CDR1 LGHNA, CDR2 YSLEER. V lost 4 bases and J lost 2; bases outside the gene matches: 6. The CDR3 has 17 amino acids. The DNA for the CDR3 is TGCGCCAGCAGCCGAGGACTAGCGGGAGGGGGAGCCTACGAGCAGTACTTC. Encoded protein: CASSRGLAGGGAYEQYF.

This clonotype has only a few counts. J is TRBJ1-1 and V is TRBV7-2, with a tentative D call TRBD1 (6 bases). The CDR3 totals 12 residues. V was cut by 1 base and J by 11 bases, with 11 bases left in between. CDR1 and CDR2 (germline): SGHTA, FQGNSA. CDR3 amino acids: CASSLDQGKAFF. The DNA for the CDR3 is TGTGCCAGCAGCTTAGATCAGGGGAAGGCTTTCTTT.

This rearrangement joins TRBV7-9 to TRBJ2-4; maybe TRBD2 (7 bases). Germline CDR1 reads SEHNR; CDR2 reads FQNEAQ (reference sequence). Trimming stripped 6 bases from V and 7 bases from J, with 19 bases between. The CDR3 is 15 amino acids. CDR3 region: CASSPTGGKLNIQYF. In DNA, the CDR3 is TGTGCCAGCAGTCCAACGGGGGGCAAATTGAACATTCAGTACTTC.